Many counts were recorded for the clone carrying this TCR beta chain. Its antigen is unidentified. This record comes from a study of T cells in Graves' hyperthyroidism and ophthalmopathy. The CDR3 has 12 amino acids. V gave up 2 bases and J gave up 8 bases; unmatched junction bases: 2. Germline V gene lookup returns CDR1 SEHNR and CDR2 FQNEAQ (reference sequence). Whole-study findings and limits: Most thyroid clonotypes expanded above 0.001 were also detected in blood.

TCR beta CDR3 region amplification was performed from RNA transcripts. An initial round of RT-PCR targeting the TCR CDR3 relied on the HTBI primer set. TCRdb redid the calling of the multiplex PCR reads with MiXCR, one entry per CDR3 protein. The sample lists roughly 380,000 distinct CDR3 sequences; 14% were seen once. Not enrolled were patients with uncontrolled infection, other autoimmune disease, pregnancy or lactation. Fresh peripheral blood, about 9.9 ml, yielded the PBMCs. The chain joins TRBV7-9 to TRBJ1-2, with 7 bases lining up with TRBD1. The TCR comes from a woman aged 60-70 years with Graves' hyperthyroidism. Sequenced input: blood. The CDR3 DNA reads TGTGCCAGCAGCTTAACAGGGGACGGCTACACCTTC. Translation: CASSLTGDGYTF.